This passage covers 2 T cell receptor beta chains from one sample sequenced in a study of T cell repertoires in ileal Crohn's disease. Produced via immunoSEQ multiplex PCR; TCRdb's table is partial and in-frame only. The sample holds more than 15,000 clones, approximately 82% seen once. The sequencing sample was made of ileal tissue. These receptor sequences come from an adult with Crohn's disease.

The chain links TRBV5-6 to TRBJ1-2; D remains ambiguous. Germline CDR1 is SGHDT and CDR2 is YYEEEE. The CDR3 is 13 amino acids. Trimming shortened V by 2 bases and J by 6 bases, and 11 bases separated the two germline ends. This CDR3 reads CASSLGGVNGYTF. In nucleotides, the CDR3 is TGTGCCAGCAGCTTAGGTGGAGTTAATGGCTACACCTTC. Together with reference TRBV5-6 and TRBJ1-2, the CDR3 gives the full variable domain: DAGVTQSPTHLIKTRGQQVTLRCSPKSGHDTVSWYQQALGQGPQFIFQYYEEEERQRGNFPDRFSGHQFPNYSSELNVNALLLGDSALYLCASSLGGVNGYTFGSGTRLTVV.

CDR3 loop: CASSLAGQPSYEQYF. The CDR3 DNA is TGTGCCAGCAGCTTAGCGGGACAGCCCTCCTACGAGCAGTACTTC. The rearrangement links TRBV11-2 to TRBJ2-7; the match to TRBD1 covers 7 bases. Germline loops: CDR1 SGHAT, CDR2 FQNNGV. The CDR3 totals 15 residues. Trimming removed 1 base from V and 0 bases from J; junction bases left unmatched: 3. The whole variable domain, filled in from reference TRBV11-2 and TRBJ2-7, reads EAGVAQSPRYKIIEKRQSVAFWCNPISGHATLYWYQQILGQGPKLLIQFQNNGVVDDSQLPKDRFSAERLKGVDSTLKIQPAKLEDSAVYLCASSLAGQPSYEQYFGPGTRLTVT.